Following are 19 T cell receptor beta chains from one sample sequenced in a study of blood T cell repertoires in COVID-19. Only in-frame clones appear in the TCRdb table, and some are missing; sequencing was by immunoSEQ multiplex PCR. Counted here are 150,000 to 200,000 clones, about 78% occurring once; the ten biggest clones make up approximately 9%. Sequencing used peripheral blood. These receptors were collected from a woman aged 45-59 years with active or convalescent COVID-19.

This clone was seen only a few times. The chain couples TRBV18 to TRBJ1-4; D perhaps matches TRBD1 (5 bases). Trimming pared 5 bases from V and 3 bases from J, leaving 16 bases between. The CDR3 is 16 residues long. The germline gives CDR1 KGHSH, CDR2 LQKENI. CDR3 sequence reads: CASSGGALQPNEKLFF. The CDR3 DNA sequence: TGTGCCAGCTCAGGAGGGGCACTTCAACCTAATGAAAAACTGTTTTTT.

As DNA, the CDR3 is TGTGCCAGCAGCCTCCGGACACAAGAGACCCAGTACTTC. It yields the protein CASSLRTQETQYF. The rearrangement links TRBV7-9 to TRBJ2-5; tentative D call: TRBD1 (5 bases). CDR1 SEHNR and CDR2 FQNEAQ come from the germline V gene (reference sequence). Between the trimmed V and J ends, which lost 5 bases and 2 bases, there was a span of 9 bases. The CDR3 is made up of 13 amino acids.

The rearrangement links TRBV19 to TRBJ1-1; 9 bases are a match to TRBD1. V shed 6 bases and J 4 bases; nucleotides not matched to a gene: 6. Germline loops: CDR1 LNHDA, CDR2 SQIVND (reference sequence). This CDR3 contains 14 residues. This CDR3 is CASSRQGETTEAFF. The DNA for the CDR3 is TGTGCCAGTAGCCGACAGGGGGAGACCACTGAAGCTTTCTTT.

The chain couples TRBV5-1 to TRBJ1-3, with TRBD1 as a possible D gene (6 bases). Trimming took 3 bases from V and 0 from J, leaving 22 bases between them. The CDR3 extends over 19 amino acids. Germline V gene data show CDR1 as SGHRS and CDR2 as YFSETQ. The chain's CDR3 is CASSSLKVLRTDSGNTIYF. CDR3 nucleotides: TGCGCCAGCAGCTCCTTGAAAGTACTAAGGACAGACTCTGGAAACACCATATATTTT. Looking up the rest from reference TRBV5-1 and TRBJ1-3 gives the full variable domain: KAGVTQTPRYLIKTRGQQVTLSCSPISGHRSVSWYQQTPGQGLQFLFEYFSETQRNKGNFPGRFSGRQFSNSRSEMNVSTLELGDSALYLCASSSLKVLRTDSGNTIYFGEGSWLTVV.

This clone was detected only a few times. The V and J genes are TRBV6-2 or TRBV6-3 and TRBJ2-2; 7 nucleotides align to TRBD1. The germline V gene encodes CDR1 MNHEY and CDR2 SVGEGT. V trimming: 5 bases; J trimming: 5 bases; junction bases outside the gene matches: 5. The CDR3 loop spans 14 amino acids. CDR3 sequence: CASSVTGQTGELFF. DNA of the CDR3: TGTGCCAGCAGTGTTACGGGACAGACCGGGGAGCTGTTTTTT.

The chain is built from TRBV7-2 and TRBJ2-3; D uncertain. The CDR3 runs to 11 residues. Germline V gene data show CDR1 as SGHTA and CDR2 as FQGNSA. The V end was cut by 5 bases, the J end by 6 bases, with 6 bases between. CDR3 region: CASSAADTQYF. In DNA form, the CDR3 reads TGTGCCAGCAGCGCTGCGGATACGCAGTATTTT.

The chain links TRBV5-4 to TRBJ2-5; tentative D call: TRBD1 (5 bases). The CDR3 extends over 14 amino acids. Germline values: CDR1 SGHNT, CDR2 YYREEE (reference sequence). Between the trimmed V and J ends, which lost 2 bases and 2 bases, there was a span of 10 bases. The CDR3 bases are TGTGCCAGCAGCTTAAAACAGGCGCAAGAGACCCAGTACTTC. Amino acids: CASSLKQAQETQYF.

The gene calls are TRBV19 and TRBJ1-4; no clear D. Germline V gives CDR1 LNHDA, CDR2 SQIVND (reference sequence). This CDR3 region has 12 residues. V was shortened by 5 bases and J by 12 bases, with 13 bases between the two germline ends. The CDR3 spells CASSRPVAELFF. CDR3 nucleotides: TGTGCCAGTAGTCGGCCGGTTGCGGAACTGTTTTTT.

This sequence joins TRBV28 and TRBJ1-1; unclear D gene. In germline, CDR1 is MDHEN, CDR2 SYDVKM. V was trimmed by 6 bases and J by 11 bases, leaving 22 bases between them. The CDR3 length is 14 residues. Here the CDR3 reads CASRAASREELAFF. CDR3 DNA sequence: TGTGCCAGCAGGGCGGCGTCAAGGGAGGAGTTGGCTTTCTTT.

This chain connects TRBV4-1 to TRBJ1-1; a possible D gene is TRBD1 (5 bases). The length of the CDR3 is 17 residues. Germline lookup yields CDR1 MGHRA and CDR2 YSYEKL. The V and J ends lost 4 bases and 1 base respectively, with 19 bases between them. As DNA, the CDR3 is TGCGCCAGCAGCCTCTGGGGGGACCCCCGCGGGAACACTGAAGCTTTCTTT. Amino acid sequence: CASSLWGDPRGNTEAFF.

V usage is TRBV30 and J usage is TRBJ2-7; D perhaps matches TRBD1 (6 bases). The CDR3 contains 12 residues. V was clipped by 8 bases and J by 4 bases, with 15 bases between them. CDR1 and CDR2 (germline): GTSNPN, SVGIG (reference sequence). The CDR3 loop reads CAGTGLGYEQYF. The CDR3 bases are TGTGCCGGTACAGGGCTTGGTTACGAGCAGTACTTC.

CDR3 sequence reads: CASSLEGQNNSPLHF. The CDR3 nucleotides are TGCGCCAGCAGCTTGGAGGGACAGAATAATTCACCCCTCCACTTT. The rearrangement links TRBV5-1 to TRBJ1-6, with TRBD1 matching 7 bases. This CDR3 is 15 amino acids long. J lost 5 bases, V lost 0 bases, and 2 bases had no gene match. Per the germline V gene, CDR1 is SGHRS and CDR2 is YFSETQ.

The chain uses TRBV7-2 and TRBJ2-3; 13 nucleotides line up with TRBD2. Trimming removed 8 bases from V and 6 bases from J; junction bases left unmatched: 8. The CDR3 sequence is 15 residues long. Germline V gene data show CDR1 as SGHTA and CDR2 as FQGNSA. This CDR3 is CASGLAGEGWDTQYF. The CDR3 coding sequence is TGTGCCAGCGGACTAGCGGGAGAGGGGTGGGATACGCAGTATTTT.

The chain is built from TRBV6-2 or TRBV6-3 and TRBJ1-3; no firm D call. The V end lost 2 bases, the J end lost 3 bases, and 11 bases lay between the germline ends. Germline V gives CDR1 MNHEY, CDR2 SVGEGT. The CDR3 is 15 residues long. In DNA form, the CDR3 reads TGTGCCAGCAGTTACGAGCCTGCAATTGGAAACACCATATATTTT. Translated, it gives CASSYEPAIGNTIYF.

This chain connects TRBV15 to TRBJ1-5; D possibly corresponds to TRBD1 (6 bases). Germline V lookup: CDR1 LNHNV, CDR2 YYDKDF (reference sequence). Deletions cut 4 bases from V and 7 bases from J, with 20 bases between. This CDR3 comprises 16 residues. The CDR3 DNA sequence: TGTGCCACCAGCACCTCGCTGGGGGGGCTTGGGCAGCCCCAGCATTTT. Its translation is CATSTSLGGLGQPQHF.

This rearrangement joins TRBV5-1 to TRBJ2-3; a weak D match, TRBD2 (6 bases). CDR1 SGHRS and CDR2 YFSETQ come from the germline V gene. V lost 4 bases, J lost 6 bases, and 21 bases lay in between. CDR3 length equals 16 residues. The CDR3 region is CASSPTRDFLPDTQYF. The CDR3 nucleotides read TGCGCCAGCAGCCCGACCCGGGACTTCCTCCCCGATACGCAGTATTTT. The variable domain in full, with the rest retrieved from reference TRBV5-1 and TRBJ2-3, is KAGVTQTPRYLIKTRGQQVTLSCSPISGHRSVSWYQQTPGQGLQFLFEYFSETQRNKGNFPGRFSGRQFSNSRSEMNVSTLELGDSALYLCASSPTRDFLPDTQYFGPGTRLTVL.

The chain links TRBV7-8 to TRBJ2-5; D may be TRBD1 (5 bases). Germline CDR1 SGHVS, CDR2 FQNEAQ. V was shortened by 1 base and J by 3 bases, with 6 bases between the two germline ends. The CDR3 is 13 residues long. CDR3 protein: CASSLGQKETQYF. The CDR3 region has the DNA TGTGCCAGCAGCTTAGGACAGAAAGAGACCCAGTACTTC.

The chain couples TRBV6-5 to TRBJ2-7, with 7 bases fitting TRBD1. The CDR3 extends over 14 amino acids. With V trimmed by 7 bases and J by 2 bases, 8 bases remained unmatched. Per the germline V gene, CDR1 is MNHEY and CDR2 is SVGAGI. DNA of the CDR3: TGTGCCAGCAACGACAGGGTCCCTCCCTACGAGCAGTACTTC. Residues: CASNDRVPPYEQYF.

The J gene is TRBJ2-1, the V gene TRBV5-1; TRBD2 agrees at 10 bases. The CDR3 sequence is 16 residues long. CDR1 and CDR2 from the germline V gene are SGHRS and YFSETQ. V shed 8 bases, J shed 6 bases, and the junction held 14 bases outside the gene matches. The CDR3 coding sequence is TGCGCCAGTTCCCGGGGCCTAGCGGGAGCTTTCAATGAGCAGTTCTTC. As protein: CASSRGLAGAFNEQFF.